This TCR beta chain was identified in a study of T cell responses to AZD1222 COVID-19 vaccine. From germline, CDR1 is SEHNR and CDR2 FQNEAQ (reference sequence). The ends were cut back, 2 bases at V and 4 bases at J, with 8 bases in the middle. The CDR3 has 13 amino acids. Clones were sequenced by immunoSEQ multiplex PCR, and TCRdb holds only the in-frame ones, with some missing. The sample lists just over 150,000 clones; just over 90% were seen once. The specimen comprised peripheral blood, sampled on day 0 of AZD1222 vaccination. The chain couples TRBV7-9 to TRBJ1-1; no firm D call. The sequence was collected from an adult in good health. The CDR3 sequence: CASSLPLRTEAFF. Written as DNA, the CDR3 is TGTGCCAGCAGCTTACCGTTGCGCACTGAAGCTTTCTTT.